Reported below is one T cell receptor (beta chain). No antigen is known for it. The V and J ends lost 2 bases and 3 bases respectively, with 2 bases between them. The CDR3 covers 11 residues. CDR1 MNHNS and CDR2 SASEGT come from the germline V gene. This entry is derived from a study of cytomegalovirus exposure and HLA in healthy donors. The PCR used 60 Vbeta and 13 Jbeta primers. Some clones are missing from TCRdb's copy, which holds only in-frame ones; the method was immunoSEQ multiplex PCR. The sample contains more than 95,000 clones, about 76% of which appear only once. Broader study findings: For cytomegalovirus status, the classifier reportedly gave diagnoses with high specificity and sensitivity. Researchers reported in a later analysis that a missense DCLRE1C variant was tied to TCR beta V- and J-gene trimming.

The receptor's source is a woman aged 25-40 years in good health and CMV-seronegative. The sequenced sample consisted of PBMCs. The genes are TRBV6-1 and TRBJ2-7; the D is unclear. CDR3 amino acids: CASSEHYEQYF. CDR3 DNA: TGTGCCAGCAGTGAACACTACGAGCAGTACTTC.